This TCR beta chain was identified in a study of identical twins (dated by TCRdb to the mid-2010s). At the level of the whole study: To test whether fetal clonotypes persist, the study used deep sequencing on TCR alpha and beta repertoires from monozygotic twins, unrelated adults of various ages, and cord blood. To rule out contamination, the twin experiments were replicated at different times with different library preparation protocols. Paper-wide results and their limitations: In beta out-of-frame sequences, excess twin sharing was weaker, because having fewer shared sequences lowered the signal-to-noise ratio. Fewer insertions were carried by abundant cord blood beta clonotypes, a similar but weaker trend appeared in young adult naive repertoires, and no such trend appeared in memory repertoires. Recombination models systematically underestimated out-of-frame TCR alpha sharing in monozygotic twins but agreed with sharing between unrelated individuals. Because the same donors could not be followed over many years, the conclusions depended on cross-sectional statistical analysis. Invariant T cells such as MAIT and iNKT could partly confound zero-insertion analyses, though diverse VJ usage argued against this for most clonotypes. Compared with coincidental sharing between unrelated individuals, out-of-frame TCR alpha sequences shared between twins showed an excess of sequences with low generation probability.

Only healthy Caucasian donors were included. Three unrelated non-twin adults were additionally sequenced: a male aged 18 to 30, a male aged 50 to 60 and a female aged 50 to 60. Miltenyi CD45RO+ enrichment and human naive T-cell isolation kits were used to isolate memory (CD45RO+) and naive T cells from PBMC. To note about this clonotype: Its binding antigen is unknown. Qualities for individual bases were not recorded, and no much larger clone is one base off.

The library was generated by 5' RACE. The run used an Illumina HiSeq 2000. Template switching introduced a universal primer binding site; the final cDNA contained a unique molecular identifier, enabling accurate counting of TCR cDNA molecules. First-strand cDNA for TCR alpha and beta chains was synthesized from specific primers in the conserved constant-segment region. Each cDNA library was double barcoded, with a SMART-Mk sample barcode plus Illumina barcodes, to control for contamination. Two successive PCR steps introduced TruSeq adapter sequences along with Illumina sample barcodes. The Illumina HiSeq platform was used with custom primers to sequence TCR alpha and beta cDNA libraries. Regarding the original processing steps: MiGEC processed the raw reads to extract unique molecular identifiers, while MiXCR was used to determine the CDR3 positions. For each individual, recombination models were inferred using an EM algorithm with the repgenHMM and IGoR tools. Shared clonotype analysis was performed with the tcR package in R, normalizing sharing by the product of cloneset sizes. To study raw recombination without the effects of thymic and clonal selection, out-of-frame nonproductive sequences were analyzed. Clones were called with MiXCR by TCRdb after fastp trimmed the public reads at Q25, and only in-frame beta chains were retained. Records with the same CDR3 protein are collapsed into one entry carrying the most frequent genes and DNA. TCRdb, not the original authors, processed these V and J calls. The sample records hundreds of thousands of distinct CDR3 sequences, roughly 6.2% of which are singletons. The ten largest account for 1.5% to 2% of the sample.

The germline V gene yields SGHRS for CDR1 and YFSETQ for CDR2. The junction shows trimming of 0 bases on V and 1 base on J, plus 10 bases between the germline ends. The CDR3 covers 15 residues, taking in both the cysteine and the phenylalanine. Only the CDR3 region is kept as DNA, spanning 45 bases read in frame from base 1. The sequenced material came from naive T cells sorted from blood. The label giving this sample's cell subset or site can be read as: cells isolated with a human naive T-cell isolation kit. The clonotype was recovered from a man between 18 and 35 years old in good health. Rearrangement joined TRBV5-1 to TRBJ1-1; a tentative D match to TRBD1 spans 6 bases. The nucleotides are TGCGCCAGCAGCTTGGAAGGGGGGTGGAACACTGAAGCTTTCTTT. Its translation is CASSLEGGWNTEAFF.